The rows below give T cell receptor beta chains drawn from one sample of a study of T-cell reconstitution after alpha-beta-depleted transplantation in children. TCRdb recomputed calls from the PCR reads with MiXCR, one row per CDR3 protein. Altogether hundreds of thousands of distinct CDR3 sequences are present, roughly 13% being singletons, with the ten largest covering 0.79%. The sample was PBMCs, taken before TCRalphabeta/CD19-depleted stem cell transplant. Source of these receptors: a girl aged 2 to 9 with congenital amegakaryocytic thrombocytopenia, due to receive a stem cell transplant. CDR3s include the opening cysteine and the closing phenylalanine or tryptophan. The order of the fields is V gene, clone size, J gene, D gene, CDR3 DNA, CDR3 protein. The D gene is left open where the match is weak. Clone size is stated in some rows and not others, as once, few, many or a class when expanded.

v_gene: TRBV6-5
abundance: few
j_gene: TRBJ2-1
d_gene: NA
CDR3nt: TGTGCCAGCAGTCACTACCGGGTCATCAATGAGCAGTTCTTC
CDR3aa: CASSHYRVINEQFF

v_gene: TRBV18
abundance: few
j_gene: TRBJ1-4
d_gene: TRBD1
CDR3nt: TGTGCCAGCTCAGGACCAGGGGGAACTAATGAAAAACTGTTTTTT
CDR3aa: CASSGPGGTNEKLFF

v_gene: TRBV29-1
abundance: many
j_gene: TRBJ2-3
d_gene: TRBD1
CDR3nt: TGCAGCTCGGACAGGGACGGGTCAGATACGCAGTATTTT
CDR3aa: CSSDRDGSDTQYF

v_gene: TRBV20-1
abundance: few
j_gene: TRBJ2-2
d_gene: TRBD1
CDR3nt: TGCAGTGCTAACCTACAGGGGACCGGGGAGCTGTTTTTT
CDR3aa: CSANLQGTGELFF

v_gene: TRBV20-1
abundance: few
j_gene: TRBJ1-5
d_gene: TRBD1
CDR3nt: TGCAGTGCTACCCGGACAGGGTTCGGGAGCAATCAGCCCCAGCATTTT
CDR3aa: CSATRTGFGSNQPQHF

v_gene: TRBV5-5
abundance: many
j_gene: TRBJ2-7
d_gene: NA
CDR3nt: TGTGCCAGCAGCTTGGGGTCTAGCGTAACCTACGAGCAGTACTTC
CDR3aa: CASSLGSSVTYEQYF

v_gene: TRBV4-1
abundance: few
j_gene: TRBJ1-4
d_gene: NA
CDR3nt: TGCGCCAGCAGCAAGACTACAGTAAATGAAAAACTGTTTTTT
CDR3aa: CASSKTTVNEKLFF

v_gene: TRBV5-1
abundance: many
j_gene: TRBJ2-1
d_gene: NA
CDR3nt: TGCGCCAGCGTATTCAGAGGGGGGGGTTACAATGAGCAGTTCTTC
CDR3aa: CASVFRGGGYNEQFF

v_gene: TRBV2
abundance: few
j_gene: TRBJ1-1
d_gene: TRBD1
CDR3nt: TGTGCCAGCTCCACCCGCGAGGTCGGGACAGTGAACACTGAAGCTTTCTTT
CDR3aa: CASSTREVGTVNTEAFF

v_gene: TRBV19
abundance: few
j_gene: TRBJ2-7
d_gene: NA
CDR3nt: TGTGCCAGCACCCCATCGGGGGTTAGTTCCTACGAGCAGTACTTC
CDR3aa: CASTPSGVSSYEQYF

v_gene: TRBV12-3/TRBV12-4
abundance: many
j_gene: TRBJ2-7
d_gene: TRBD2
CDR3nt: TGTGCCAGCAGTTTAGCCGGGACTAGCGGGAGCGGGCAGTACTTC
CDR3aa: CASSLAGTSGSGQYF

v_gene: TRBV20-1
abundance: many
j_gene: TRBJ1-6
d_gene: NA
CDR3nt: TGCAGTGCTAGGGGACCCCTCCACTTT
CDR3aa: CSARGPLHF

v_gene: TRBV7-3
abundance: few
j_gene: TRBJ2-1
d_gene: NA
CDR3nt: TGTGCCAGCAGCTCCCCAGAGGACTCGAACAATGAGCAGTTCTTC
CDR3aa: CASSSPEDSNNEQFF

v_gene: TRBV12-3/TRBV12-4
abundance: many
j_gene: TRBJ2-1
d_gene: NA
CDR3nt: TGTGCCAGCGGGATCCTGGACAACAATGAGCAGTTCTTC
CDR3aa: CASGILDNNEQFF

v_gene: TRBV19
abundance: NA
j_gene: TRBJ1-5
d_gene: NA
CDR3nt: TGTGCCAGTAGTATCAACAGGGAGGGCAATCAGCCCCAGCATTTT
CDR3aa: CASSINREGNQPQHF

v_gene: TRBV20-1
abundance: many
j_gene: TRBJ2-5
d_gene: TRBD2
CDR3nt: TGCAGTGCTAAAAACAGTCGGATCGGGAGGGCCTCCCAAGAGACCCAGTACTTC
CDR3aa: CSAKNSRIGRASQETQYF

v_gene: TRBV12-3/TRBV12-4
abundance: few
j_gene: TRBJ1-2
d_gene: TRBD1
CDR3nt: TGTGCCAGCAGATGGGGACAGGGGAACTATGGCTACACCTTC
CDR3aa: CASRWGQGNYGYTF

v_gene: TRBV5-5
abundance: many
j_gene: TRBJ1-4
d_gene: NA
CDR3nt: TGTGCCAGCAGCTTGGTCTCGTGGGGGGATGAAAAACTGTTTTTT
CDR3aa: CASSLVSWGDEKLFF

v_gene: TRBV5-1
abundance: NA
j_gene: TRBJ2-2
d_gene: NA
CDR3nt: TGCGCCAGCAGCTTGCCTTCGGCGGGTAACACCGGGGAGCTGTTTTTT
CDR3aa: CASSLPSAGNTGELFF

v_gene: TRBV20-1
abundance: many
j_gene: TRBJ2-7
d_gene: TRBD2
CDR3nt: TGCAGTGCTCTGGGCGGGAGTGAGTTCGAGCAGTACTTC
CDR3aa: CSALGGSEFEQYF

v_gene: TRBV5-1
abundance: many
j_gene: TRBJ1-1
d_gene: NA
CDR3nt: TGCGCCAGCAGCTGGGGGCCAGGATCGAACACTGAAGCTTTCTTT
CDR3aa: CASSWGPGSNTEAFF

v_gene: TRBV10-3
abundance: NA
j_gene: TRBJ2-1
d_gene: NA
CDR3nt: TGTGCCATCAGTCTCGACTTGGGGGAACCAAATGAGCAGTTCTTC
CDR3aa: CAISLDLGEPNEQFF

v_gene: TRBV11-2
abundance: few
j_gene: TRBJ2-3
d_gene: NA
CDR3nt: TGTGCCAGCAGCTTAGGCGACTCTTACACAGATACGCAGTATTTT
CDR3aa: CASSLGDSYTDTQYF

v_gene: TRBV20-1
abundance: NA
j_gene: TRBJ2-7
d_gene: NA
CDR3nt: TGCAGTGCTAGGCCCGGCGGCTTCTACGAGCAGTACTTC
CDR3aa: CSARPGGFYEQYF

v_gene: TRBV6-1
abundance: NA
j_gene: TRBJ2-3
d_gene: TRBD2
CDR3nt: TGTGCCAGCGGGGTACGACTAGCGGGAGTCCCAGATACGCAGTATTTT
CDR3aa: CASGVRLAGVPDTQYF

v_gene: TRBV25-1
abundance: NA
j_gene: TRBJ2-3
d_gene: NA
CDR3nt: TGTGCCAGCAGTGGGGACATCAACCCATCCACAGATACGCAGTATTTT
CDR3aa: CASSGDINPSTDTQYF

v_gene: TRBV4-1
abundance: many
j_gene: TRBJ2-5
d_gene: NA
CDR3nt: TGCGCCAGCAGCCTCTTTGGGGGGACCCAGTACTTC
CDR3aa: CASSLFGGTQYF

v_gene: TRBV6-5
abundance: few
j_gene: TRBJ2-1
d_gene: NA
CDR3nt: TGTGCCAGCAACCCCAGCGCTTGGTGGGAGGGGGGCAATGAGCAGTTCTTC
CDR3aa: CASNPSAWWEGGNEQFF

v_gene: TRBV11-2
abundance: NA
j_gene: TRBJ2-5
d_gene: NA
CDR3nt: TGTGCCAGCAGCCCTGGGCGTCGGAGGGAGACCCAGTACTTC
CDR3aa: CASSPGRRRETQYF

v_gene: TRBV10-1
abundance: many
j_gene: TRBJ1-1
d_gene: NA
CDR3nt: TGCGCCAGCGGGGACGCAGGGCGGAACACTGAAGCTTTCTTT
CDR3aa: CASGDAGRNTEAFF

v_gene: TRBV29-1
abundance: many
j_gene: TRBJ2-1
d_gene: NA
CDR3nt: TGCAGCGTTGAACCGACGAAACCCGGATACAATGAGCAGTTCTTC
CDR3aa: CSVEPTKPGYNEQFF

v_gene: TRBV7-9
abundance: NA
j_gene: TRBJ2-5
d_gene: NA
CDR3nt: TGTGCCAGCAGCTTGGGCAATCTGGCCCAGTACTTC
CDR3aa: CASSLGNLAQYF

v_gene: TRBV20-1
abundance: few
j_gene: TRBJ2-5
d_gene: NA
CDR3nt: TGCAGTGCCCCGGGCCAATGGAAGACCCAGTACTTC
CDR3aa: CSAPGQWKTQYF

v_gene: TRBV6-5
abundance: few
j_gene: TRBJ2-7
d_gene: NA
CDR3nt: TGTGCCAGCAGTTACTTGGAGGCCCCCGGTCCCTACGAGCAGTACTTC
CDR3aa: CASSYLEAPGPYEQYF

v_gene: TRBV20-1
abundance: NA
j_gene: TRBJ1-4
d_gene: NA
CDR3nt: TGCAGTGCTAGAGTCCAGGGAGGGAATAATGAAAAACTGTTTTTT
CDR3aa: CSARVQGGNNEKLFF

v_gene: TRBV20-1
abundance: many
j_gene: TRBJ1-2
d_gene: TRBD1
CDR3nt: TGCAGTGCTAGCGCAGGGGGTCTTGGCTACACCTTC
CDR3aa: CSASAGGLGYTF

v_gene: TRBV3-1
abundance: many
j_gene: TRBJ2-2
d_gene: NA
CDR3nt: TGTGCCAGCAGCCATTGGTCTGCAGCGAACACCGGGGAGCTGTTTTTT
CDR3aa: CASSHWSAANTGELFF

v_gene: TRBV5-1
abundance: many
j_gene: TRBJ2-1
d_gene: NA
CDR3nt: TGCGCCAGCACCCAAGACTACTACAATGAGCAGTTCTTC
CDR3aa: CASTQDYYNEQFF

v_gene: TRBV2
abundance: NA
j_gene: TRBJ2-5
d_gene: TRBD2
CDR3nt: TGTGCCAGCAGTAACGTACTAGCGGGAGTCCTTTACCAAGAGACCCAGTACTTC
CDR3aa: CASSNVLAGVLYQETQYF

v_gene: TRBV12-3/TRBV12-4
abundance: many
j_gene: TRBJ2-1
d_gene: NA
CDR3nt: TGTGCCAGCAGTTCTCGGTCTAGTGAGCAGTTCTTC
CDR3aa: CASSSRSSEQFF

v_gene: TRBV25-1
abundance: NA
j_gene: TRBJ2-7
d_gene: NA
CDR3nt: TGTGCCCGAGTAAACATGCAGCGGAAAACCTACGAGCAGTACTTC
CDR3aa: CARVNMQRKTYEQYF

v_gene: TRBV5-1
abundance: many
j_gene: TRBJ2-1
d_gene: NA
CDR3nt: TGCGCCAGCCTCCGGGACCCCGGCTACAATGAGCAGTTCTTC
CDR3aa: CASLRDPGYNEQFF

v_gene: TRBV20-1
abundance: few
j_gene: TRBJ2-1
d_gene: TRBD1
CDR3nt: TGCAGTGCTAGAGGCCGGACAGGGGTGATTGATGAGCAGTTCTTC
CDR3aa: CSARGRTGVIDEQFF

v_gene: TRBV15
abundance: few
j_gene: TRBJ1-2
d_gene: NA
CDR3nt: TGTGCCACCACGGCAGGGATTAACTATGGCTACACCTTC
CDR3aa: CATTAGINYGYTF

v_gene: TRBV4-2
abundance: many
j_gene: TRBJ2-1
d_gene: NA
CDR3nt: TGTGCCAGCAGCCAAGAGGTACTACCTTACAATGAGCAGTTCTTC
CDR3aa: CASSQEVLPYNEQFF

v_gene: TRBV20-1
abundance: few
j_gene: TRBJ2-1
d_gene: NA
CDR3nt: TGCAGTGCTAGCCGGGAGCCGAGCTCCTACAATGAGCAGTTCTTC
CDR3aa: CSASREPSSYNEQFF

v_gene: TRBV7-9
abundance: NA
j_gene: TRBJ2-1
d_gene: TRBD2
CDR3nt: TGTGCCAGCAGCTTAGGGGCTCTAGCGGCTTACAATGAGCAGTTCTTC
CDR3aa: CASSLGALAAYNEQFF

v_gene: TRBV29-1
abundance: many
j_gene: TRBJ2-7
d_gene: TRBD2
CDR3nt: TGCAGCGTTGGACTAGCGGGAGGCCCTGGCTACGAGCAGTACTTC
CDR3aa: CSVGLAGGPGYEQYF

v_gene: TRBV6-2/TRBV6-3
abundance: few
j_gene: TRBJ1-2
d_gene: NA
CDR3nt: TGTGCCAGCAGTTTCGAGGGAGGTTACTATGGCTACACCTTC
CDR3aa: CASSFEGGYYGYTF

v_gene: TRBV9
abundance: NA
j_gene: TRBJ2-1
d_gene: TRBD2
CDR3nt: TGTGCCAGCAGCGTGGGGACTAGCGGGAGTCATATCAATGAGCAGTTCTTC
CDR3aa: CASSVGTSGSHINEQFF

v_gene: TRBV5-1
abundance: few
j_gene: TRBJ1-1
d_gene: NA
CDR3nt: TGCGCCAGCAGCAACCGGGACACGGACATGAACACTGAAGCTTTCTTT
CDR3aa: CASSNRDTDMNTEAFF

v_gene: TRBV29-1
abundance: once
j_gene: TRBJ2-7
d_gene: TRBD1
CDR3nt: TGCAGCGTACAGGGGAGCGTGAACGAGCAGTACTTC
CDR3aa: CSVQGSVNEQYF

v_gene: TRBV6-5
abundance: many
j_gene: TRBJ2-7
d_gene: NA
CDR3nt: TGTGCCAGCAGTTACAAAGGCGCTACCTACGAGCAGTACTTC
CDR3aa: CASSYKGATYEQYF

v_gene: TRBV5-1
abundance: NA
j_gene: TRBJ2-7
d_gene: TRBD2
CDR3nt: TGCGCCAGCAGCTTGGAGGCGTCGGGGGGCGAGCAGTACTTC
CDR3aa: CASSLEASGGEQYF

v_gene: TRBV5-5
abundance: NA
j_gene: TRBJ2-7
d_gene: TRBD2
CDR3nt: TGTGCCAGCAGCTTTTACCTAGCGGGAGGCGCCTACGAGCAGTACTTC
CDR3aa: CASSFYLAGGAYEQYF